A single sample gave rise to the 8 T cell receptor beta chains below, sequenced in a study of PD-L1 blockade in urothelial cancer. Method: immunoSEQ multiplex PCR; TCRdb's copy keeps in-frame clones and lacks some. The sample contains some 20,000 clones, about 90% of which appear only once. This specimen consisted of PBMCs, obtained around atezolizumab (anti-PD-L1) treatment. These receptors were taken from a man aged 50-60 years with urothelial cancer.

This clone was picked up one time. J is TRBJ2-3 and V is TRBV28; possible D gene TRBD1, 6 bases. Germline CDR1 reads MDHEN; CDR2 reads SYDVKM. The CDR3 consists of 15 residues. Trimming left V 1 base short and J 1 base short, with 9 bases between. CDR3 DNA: TGTGCCAGCAGTTTATTAGCAGGGGGCACAGATACGCAGTATTTT. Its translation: CASSLLAGGTDTQYF.

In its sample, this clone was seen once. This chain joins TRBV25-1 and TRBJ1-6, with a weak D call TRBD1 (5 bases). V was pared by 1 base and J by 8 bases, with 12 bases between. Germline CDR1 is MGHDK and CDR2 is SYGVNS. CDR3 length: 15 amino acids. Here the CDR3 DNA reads TGTGCCAGCAGTGAATTTCAGGGCTCCTATTCACCCCTCCACTTT. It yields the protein CASSEFQGSYSPLHF. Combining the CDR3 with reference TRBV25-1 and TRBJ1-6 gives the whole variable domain EADIYQTPRYLVIGTGKKITLECSQTMGHDKMYWYQQDPGMELHLIHYSYGVNSTEKGDLSSESTVSRIRTEHFPLTLESARPSHTSQYLCASSEFQGSYSPLHFGNGTRLTVT.

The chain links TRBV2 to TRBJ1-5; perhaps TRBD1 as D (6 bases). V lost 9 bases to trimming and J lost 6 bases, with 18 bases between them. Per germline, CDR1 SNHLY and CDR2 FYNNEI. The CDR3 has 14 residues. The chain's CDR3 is CASREGQGRQPQHF. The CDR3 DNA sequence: TGTGCCAGTCGGGAGGGTCAGGGGCGTCAGCCCCAGCATTTT.

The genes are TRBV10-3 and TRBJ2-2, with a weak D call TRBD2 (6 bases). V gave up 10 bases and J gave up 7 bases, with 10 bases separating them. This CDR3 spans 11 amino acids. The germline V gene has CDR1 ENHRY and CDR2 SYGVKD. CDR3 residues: CATSEGGELFF. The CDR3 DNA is TGTGCCACTAGCGAGGGCGGGGAGCTGTTTTTT.

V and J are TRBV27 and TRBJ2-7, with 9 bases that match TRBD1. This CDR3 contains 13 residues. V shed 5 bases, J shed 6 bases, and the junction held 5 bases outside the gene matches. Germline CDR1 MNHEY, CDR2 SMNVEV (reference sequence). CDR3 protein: CASSARDRAEQYF. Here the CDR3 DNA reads TGTGCCAGCAGTGCCCGGGACAGGGCCGAGCAGTACTTC.

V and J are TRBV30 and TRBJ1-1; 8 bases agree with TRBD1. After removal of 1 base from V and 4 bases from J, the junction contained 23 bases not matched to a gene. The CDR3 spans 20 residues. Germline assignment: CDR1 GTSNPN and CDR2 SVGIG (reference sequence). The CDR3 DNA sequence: TGTGCCTGGAGTGGTGTCAGGGGGCGAACTAGCCTCGAACGGAGCACTGAAGCTTTCTTT. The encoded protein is CAWSGVRGRTSLERSTEAFF.

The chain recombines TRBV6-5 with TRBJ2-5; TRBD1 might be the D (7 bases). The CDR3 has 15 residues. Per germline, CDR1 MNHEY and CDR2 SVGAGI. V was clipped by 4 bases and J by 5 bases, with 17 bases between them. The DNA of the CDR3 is TGTGCCAGCAGTTGGGAACAGGGGAGGAGGGAGACCCAGTACTTC. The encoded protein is CASSWEQGRRETQYF.

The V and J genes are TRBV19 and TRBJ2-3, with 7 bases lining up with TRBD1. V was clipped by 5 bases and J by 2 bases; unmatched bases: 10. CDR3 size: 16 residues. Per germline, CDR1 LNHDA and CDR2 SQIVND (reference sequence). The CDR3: CASSPDLGQTTDTQYF. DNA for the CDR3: TGTGCCAGTAGTCCCGATTTGGGACAGACCACAGATACGCAGTATTTT. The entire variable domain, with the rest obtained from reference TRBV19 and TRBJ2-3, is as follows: DGGITQSPKYLFRKEGQNVTLSCEQNLNHDAMYWYRQDPGQGLRLIYYSQIVNDFQKGDIAEGYSVSREKKESFPLTVTSAQKNPTAFYLCASSPDLGQTTDTQYFGPGTRLTVL.